The T cell receptor beta chain described here comes from a study of control samples from healthy donors and cancer patients. The protocol was immunoSEQ multiplex PCR, while the TCRdb copy is restricted to in-frame clones and leaves out a portion. The data show 130,000 or so clones, with under 95% seen just once and 13% held by the top ten. The CDR3 contains 16 residues. The germline CDR1 and CDR2 sequences are SGHAT and FQNNGV. V lost 5 bases, J lost 1 base, and 3 bases stayed unmatched. The V gene is TRBV11-2, the J gene TRBJ2-3, with TRBD2 identical over 13 bases. Specimen: blood. The sequence derives from a middle-aged man in good health. CDR3 in amino acids: CASSRTSGRGTDTQYF. Here the CDR3 DNA reads TGTGCCAGCAGCCGGACTAGCGGGAGAGGCACAGATACGCAGTATTTT.